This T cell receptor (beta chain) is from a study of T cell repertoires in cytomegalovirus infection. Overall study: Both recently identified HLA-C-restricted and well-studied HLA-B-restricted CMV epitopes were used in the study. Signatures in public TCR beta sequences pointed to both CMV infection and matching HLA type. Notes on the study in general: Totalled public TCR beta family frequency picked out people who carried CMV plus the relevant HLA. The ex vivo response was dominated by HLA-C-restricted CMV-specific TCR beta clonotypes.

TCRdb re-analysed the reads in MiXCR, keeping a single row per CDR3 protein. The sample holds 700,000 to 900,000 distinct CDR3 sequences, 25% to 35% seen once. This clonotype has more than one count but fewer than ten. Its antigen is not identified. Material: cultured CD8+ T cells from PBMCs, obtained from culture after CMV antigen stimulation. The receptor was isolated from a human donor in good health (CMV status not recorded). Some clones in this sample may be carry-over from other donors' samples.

CDR3 region: CASSLARTGRSYNEQFF. The CDR3 DNA reads as TGTGCCAGCAGCTTAGCGAGGACAGGGCGATCCTACAATGAGCAGTTCTTC. The V and J genes are TRBV7-8 and TRBJ2-1; the match to TRBD1 covers 8 bases. Germline loops: CDR1 SGHVS, CDR2 FQNEAQ. Trimming took 0 bases from V and 1 from J; bases not matched to a gene: 5. The CDR3 consists of 17 residues. Full variable domain (outside the CDR3, taken from reference TRBV7-8 and TRBJ2-1): GAGVSQSPRYKVAKRGQDVALRCDPISGHVSLFWYQQALGQGPEFLTYFQNEAQLDKSGLPSDRFFAERPEGSVSTLKIQRTQQEDSAVYLCASSLARTGRSYNEQFFGPGTRLTVL.